This T cell receptor (beta chain) was sequenced during a study of T cell responses to AZD1222 COVID-19 vaccine. Study-wide points: Reportedly, close to half of spike-specific TCRs are directed against unmutated variant regions.

Worth noting for this clone: The antigen is unknown.

Germline values: CDR1 SGHNT, CDR2 YENEEA. The ends were cut back, 5 bases at V and 3 bases at J, with 13 bases in the middle. The CDR3 has 14 amino acids. Profiling relied on immunoSEQ multiplex PCR, and the TCRdb table lists in-frame clones only, not all of them. The repertoire holds tens of thousands of clones, with over 75% as singletons. Sequenced material: peripheral blood, taken on day 0 of AZD1222 vaccination. J is TRBJ1-2 and V is TRBV11-3; weak D call: TRBD1 (5 bases). This receptor was identified in an adult in good health. CDR3 region: CASSVTANYYGYTF. CDR3 sequence (DNA): TGTGCCAGCAGCGTGACAGCTAACTACTATGGCTACACCTTC.